This TCR beta chain was obtained from a study of cytomegalovirus exposure and HLA in healthy donors (dated by TCRdb to the late 2010s). For context, the study as a whole: According to an earlier analysis of several hundred of the donors, about 179 million T cells yielded roughly 110 million unique TCR beta sequences and approximately 300 Gb of sequence data. Every repertoire in the discovery cohort had been generated on one and the same sequencing platform. The number of typed donors differed by locus: about 629-630 for A, B, C, DRB1 and DQB1; approximately 520 for DQA1; some 610 for DPA1; and around 450 for DPB1. An earlier analysis of 500 to 650 of the donors applied high-throughput TCR beta sequencing to assess whether each TCR beta V gene segment acted as functional or pseudogenic. Rather than drawing on any new phenotypic data, the later analysis identified candidate immune exposures from TCR beta sequences and the way those sequences occurred across donors. Donor age, sex, ethnicity and CMV serostatus were compiled alongside the repertoire data. The study aimed to test whether cataloging public T cell receptors could reveal signatures of past pathogen exposure. A later genetic analysis used genome-wide SNP genotypes for about 55% of the 666 donors, treating that subset as a discovery cohort. About 280 gigabases of sequencing data and around 85 million unique TCR sequences made up an early release that covered some 640 HLA-typed donors. High-throughput TCR immunosequencing, statistical association of individual TCRs with disease status, and machine learning were combined to predict cytomegalovirus infection status. To study patterns of TCR occurrence, a later analysis re-analyzed previously published TCR beta repertoires from under 750 donors and added high-resolution HLA genotyping. Along with the roughly 610-subject first cohort, a separate validation cohort of more than 90 different subjects was used. Because of strong linkage in the cohort, roughly five DR-DQ haplotypes were treated as single units for association and clustering. Among 300 to 450 genotyped donors of the cohort, an average of about 240,000 unique TCR beta nucleotide sequences were sequenced per donor, about a sixth of them non-productive. Among the roughly 400 genotyped donors, approximately 82% belonged to the genetic ancestry cluster associated with self-reported Caucasian donors. Class I and class II HLA loci were covered by the typing at four-digit resolution. The T cell repertoires of under 700 subjects were profiled by immunosequencing and related to cytomegalovirus serostatus. The paper's findings and limits, for the study overall: An earlier analysis of 587 of the donors showed that most TCR beta V segments appeared in productive rearrangements either about 87% or about 30% of the time, which broadly matched IMGT annotations. It was suggested by the authors that the approach could potentially be generalized to other disease states and immunological phenotypes. According to a later analysis, TCR association rates differed among HLA loci, with DRB1 alleles showing the most associated TCRs and HLA-C alleles showing the fewest. According to a later genetic analysis, donors in an Asian-associated ancestry cluster had fewer N-insertions in productive TCRs than the roughly 700-donor mean. Cytomegalovirus status was reported to be diagnosed by the classifier with high specificity and sensitivity in both the original and validation cohorts. Three of the identified cytomegalovirus-associated TCR beta chains were confirmed in vitro to be specific for cytomegalovirus antigens. A further reported finding was that TCR beta sequences accurately predicted the HLA-A and HLA-B alleles for most subjects in the first cohort. The presence/absence analyses assumed that sequencing depth was roughly uniform across donors, and that assumption may not be true. V-gene and J-gene trimming of TCR beta chains was associated with a missense DCLRE1C variant in a later genetic analysis, and the association was replicated in an independent cohort. Over 15 rarely observed V segments, including chromosome 9 orphons, were excluded from the earlier analysis of about 500 of the donors because counts were too low. In a later analysis, some 17,000 TCR beta sequences were associated with specific HLA alleles at a false discovery rate of 0.05. In this cohort, only TCR beta chains were sequenced, and detectable features were limited by the absence of alpha or paired-chain data. According to a later analysis, parvovirus B19, influenza, CMV and Epstein-Barr virus appeared linked to several top co-occurrence clusters. Some IMGT-functional V segments, including TRBV6-2 and TRBV6-3, could not be told apart with the 87-base-pair reads, so those segments were excluded. The study gave a list of under 200 TCR beta chains associated with cytomegalovirus. Correlated functional status among segregating V segments might reflect linkage disequilibrium, but an unknown experimental factor could not be ruled out. In a later analysis, HLA-associated TCR beta chains showed more clonal expansion and lower generation probabilities than non-associated chains that were equally common. Assigning TCR associations to individual alleles was difficult when HLA alleles, especially DR and DQ, strongly co-occurred. HLA typing was unavailable for some donors at each locus, so association tests used only the typed subset. For the cohort, immune exposure information was limited to CMV serostatus. Across donors, most TCR sequences were observed very rarely, whereas some public TCRs were present in many individuals. In a later analysis, most CMV-associated TCR beta chains were found to appear HLA-restricted, with HLA associations seemingly driven largely by CMV exposure. A cluster of highly shared sequence variants was judged likely to represent a technical artifact of the sequencing pipeline.

The CDR3 goes from the cysteine to the phenylalanine over 12 residues. Only CDR3 DNA remains: 36 bases, in frame from the first base. The junction shows trimming of 4 bases on V and 13 bases on J, and the gene matches do not reach 6 bases of it. CDR1 is given as SGHDT and CDR2 as YYEEEE, both from the germline V gene. Of note for this clone: What antigen it recognizes has not been identified. There are no base qualities to consult, and no much larger clone falls within one base.

The cohort comprised 710 or so healthy bone marrow donors. All cohort members were sampled while nominally healthy, although unrecorded immune exposures were likely present. The donor tested CMV seropositive and was one of the 289 seropositive cohort members. A peripheral blood sample was provided by each donor, and peripheral blood mononuclear cells were used for TCR beta sequencing. The Qiagen DNeasy Blood Extraction Kit was used to extract genomic DNA from the blood cell samples. Libraries were built with the immunoSEQ multiplex PCR assay. The multiplex PCR relied on a mix of 60 forward primers for TCR Vbeta segments and 13 reverse primers for TCR Jbeta segments. A multiplex PCR assay on genomic DNA amplified the CDR3 region of rearranged TCR beta genes. The amplified TCR beta libraries were sequenced on the Illumina HiSeq System as 87-base-pair reads. The original pipeline was this. A later analysis counted about 80 million unique TCR beta chains across the 550 to 750 repertoires, and some 11 million of these chains were shared by at least two donors. Raw reads were error-corrected and collapsed into unique sequences by a nearest-neighbor algorithm in which closely related sequences were merged to remove PCR and sequencing errors. V, D and J gene segments were assigned by aligning CDR3 sequences to IMGT reference sequences. Each retained sequence needed at least a six-nucleotide match to both a V gene segment and a J gene segment. A rearrangement counted as productive if the CDR3 had no stop codons and remained in frame with V and J, and every other rearrangement counted as non-productive. CDR3 was defined by IMGT convention, running from the second conserved V-encoded cysteine to the conserved J-encoded phenylalanine. The earlier analysis of some 600 of the donors excluded sequences that lacked an unambiguous match to a single V gene segment. An earlier analysis of around 600 of the donors classified V segments as functional when productive rearrangements were above 56.7% and as segregating when the standard deviation between donors was above 5%. A statistical classification framework was built for diagnosing cytomegalovirus status from the catalog of TCR beta chain sequences. In a later analysis, TCR nucleotide sequences were compared against IMGT/GENE-DB human TR gene sequences so that V and J genes could be assigned. Using the TCRdist pipeline, a later analysis assigned CDR3 sequences along with most-parsimonious VDJ recombination scenarios. A later analysis defined each TCR beta chain by its CDR3 amino acid sequence plus V-gene family, and excluded reads lacking a unique V-gene family. A later analysis removed 450 to 600 highly shared, low-generation-probability nucleotide sequences to deal with suspected cross-contamination and a sequencing artifact. A later analysis calculated a clonal expansion index for each public chain from normalized within-repertoire ranks of inferred template counts. A later analysis computed generation probabilities with a VDJ recombination model fitted to out-of-frame rearrangements, and checked the results against IGoR. In a later analysis, hypergeometric tests were used to score TCR-TCR, TCR-HLA and TCR-CMV co-occurrence, with a repertoire-size bias correction applied to TCR pairs. False discovery rates were estimated in a later analysis by permuting HLA or CMV assignments 20 times. In a later analysis, co-occurring TCRs were grouped using DBSCAN, and TCRdist sequence similarity was added for clustering within HLA-allele-positive subsets. Repertoires with fewer than 30,000 or more than 120,000 public chains, plus five repertoires with anomalous nucleotide sharing, were excluded from co-occurrence clustering. The immuneACCESS repertoire file appears here via TCRdb, limited to in-frame rearrangements. These files lack a portion of the clones; in checked studies, under half of the deficit traces to unresolved V genes, and the cause of the others is not known. The DNA gave D and trimming, while V, J and clone size come from that table. The sample table lists around 100,000 clones, roughly 80% of them with a count of one. The biggest ten clones account for over 4% of the sample.

This receptor was obtained from a man in his fifties in good health and CMV-seropositive. Sequencing used PBMCs. The chain is assembled from TRBV5-6 and TRBJ2-1; TRBD2 fits 9 bases in the junction. The DNA sequence is given as TGTGCCAGCAGCACCGGACTAGCGATACAGTTCTTC. The resulting protein is CASSTGLAIQFF.